Detailed here is one TCR beta chain. The antigen remains unidentified. This record comes from a study of cytotoxic CD8 clonotypes in ibrutinib-treated CLL. On the study more broadly: Response samples came after a median 12 months of treatment, range 6 to 36.

Per the germline V gene, CDR1 is SGHNT and CDR2 is YYREEE (reference sequence). V lost 4 bases, J lost 6 bases, and 16 bases lay in between. The CDR3 contains 15 residues. Sequencing used immunoSEQ multiplex PCR; TCRdb keeps in-frame clones, though not all of them. The table lists 110,000 to 150,000 clones, about 76% of them singletons, with 4.5% to 6% in the top ten. Regarding the study as a whole: Clonality went higher at ibrutinib response and then dropped back toward baseline at progression. Stable or contracted on treatment, public clonotypes were also uncommon.

Cryopreserved PBMCs were the source of around 2 micrograms of genomic DNA, which went to TCR beta libraries. The chain employs TRBV5-4 and TRBJ2-2; possibly TRBD2 for D (6 bases). The sequences come from PBMCs, collected after 24 months of ibrutinib treatment. This TCR derives from a human donor with chronic lymphocytic leukemia. Here the CDR3 reads CASSGGTALPGELFF. The CDR3 DNA follows: TGTGCCAGCAGCGGCGGGACTGCCCTCCCCGGGGAGCTGTTTTTT.